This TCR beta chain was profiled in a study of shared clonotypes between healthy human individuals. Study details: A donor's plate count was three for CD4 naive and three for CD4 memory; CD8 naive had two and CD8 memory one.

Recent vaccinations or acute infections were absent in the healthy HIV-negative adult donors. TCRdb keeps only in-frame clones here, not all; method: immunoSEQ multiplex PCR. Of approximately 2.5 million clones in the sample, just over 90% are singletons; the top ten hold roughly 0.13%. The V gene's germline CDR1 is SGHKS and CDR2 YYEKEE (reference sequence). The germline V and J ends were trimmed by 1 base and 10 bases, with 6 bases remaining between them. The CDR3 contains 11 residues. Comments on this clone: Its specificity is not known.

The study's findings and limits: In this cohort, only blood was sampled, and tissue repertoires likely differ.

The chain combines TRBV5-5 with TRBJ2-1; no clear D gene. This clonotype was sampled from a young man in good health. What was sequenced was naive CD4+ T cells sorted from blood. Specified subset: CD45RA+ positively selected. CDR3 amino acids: CASSLYGEQFF. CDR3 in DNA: TGTGCCAGCAGCTTGTACGGCGAGCAGTTCTTC.